Listed here are 2 T cell receptor beta chains from one sample, sequenced in a study of T cell changes during pregnancy in multiple sclerosis. Assay used: immunoSEQ multiplex PCR; TCRdb lists only in-frame clones, some missing. This table has fewer than 90,000 clones, more than 80% appearing once. This specimen was peripheral blood, taken in the second trimester of pregnancy. Receptors were obtained from a female donor with multiple sclerosis, enrolled in a pregnancy study.

The chain uses TRBV29-1 and TRBJ2-1; TRBD2 matches 15 bases. The ends lost 6 bases at V and 7 bases at J; junction bases unmatched: 4. CDR3 length: 14 amino acids. The germline V gene has CDR1 SQVTM and CDR2 ANQGSEA. CDR3 amino acids: CSVGLAGGANEQFF. Here the CDR3 DNA reads TGCAGCGTCGGACTAGCGGGGGGGGCGAATGAGCAGTTCTTC.

This rearrangement joins TRBV18 to TRBJ1-2; possible D gene TRBD1, 5 bases. This CDR3 is 13 amino acids long. Germline CDR1 reads KGHSH; CDR2 reads LQKENI. V lost 3 bases and J lost 5, with 10 bases in between. The CDR3 region is CASSPSGDYGYTF. In DNA form, the CDR3 reads TGTGCCAGCTCACCTTCGGGGGATTATGGCTACACCTTC.